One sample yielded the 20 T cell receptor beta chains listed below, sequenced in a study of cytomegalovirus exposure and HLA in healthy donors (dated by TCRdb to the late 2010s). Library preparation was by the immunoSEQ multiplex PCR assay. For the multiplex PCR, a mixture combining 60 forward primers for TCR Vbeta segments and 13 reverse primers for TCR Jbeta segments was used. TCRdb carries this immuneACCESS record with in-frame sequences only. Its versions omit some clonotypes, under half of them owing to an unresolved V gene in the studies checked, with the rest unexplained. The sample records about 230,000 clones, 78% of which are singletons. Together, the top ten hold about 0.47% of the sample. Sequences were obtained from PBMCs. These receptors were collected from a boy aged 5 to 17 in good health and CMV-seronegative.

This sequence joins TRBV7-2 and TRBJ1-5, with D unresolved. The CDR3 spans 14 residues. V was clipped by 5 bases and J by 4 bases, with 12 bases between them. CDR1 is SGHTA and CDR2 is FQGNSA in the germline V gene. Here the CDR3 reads CASSRSGQNQPQHF. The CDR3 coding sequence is TGTGCCAGCAGCCGGTCAGGCCAGAATCAGCCCCAGCATTTT.

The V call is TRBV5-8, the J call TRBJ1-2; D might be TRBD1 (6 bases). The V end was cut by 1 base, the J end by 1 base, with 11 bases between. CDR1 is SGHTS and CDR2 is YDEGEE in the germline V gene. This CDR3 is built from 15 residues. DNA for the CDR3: TGTGCCAGCAGCTTGAACAGGGCCATTAACTATGGCTACACCTTC. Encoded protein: CASSLNRAINYGYTF. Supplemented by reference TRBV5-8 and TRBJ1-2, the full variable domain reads EAGVTQSPTHLIKTRGQQATLRCSPISGHTSVYWYQQALGLGLQFLLWYDEGEERNRGNFPPRFSGRQFPNYSSELNVNALELEDSALYLCASSLNRAINYGYTFGSGTRLTVV.

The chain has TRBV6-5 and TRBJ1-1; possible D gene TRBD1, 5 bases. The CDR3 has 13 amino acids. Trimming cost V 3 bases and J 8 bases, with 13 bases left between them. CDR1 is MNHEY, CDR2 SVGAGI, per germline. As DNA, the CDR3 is TGTGCCAGCAGTTATTCTAGGGGCTCCGAAGCTTTCTTT. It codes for CASSYSRGSEAFF.

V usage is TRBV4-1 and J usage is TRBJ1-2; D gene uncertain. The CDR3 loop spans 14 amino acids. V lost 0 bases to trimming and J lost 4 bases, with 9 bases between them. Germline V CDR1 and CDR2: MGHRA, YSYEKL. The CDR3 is CASSQDPQSYGYTF. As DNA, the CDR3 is TGCGCCAGCAGCCAAGATCCACAGAGCTATGGCTACACCTTC.

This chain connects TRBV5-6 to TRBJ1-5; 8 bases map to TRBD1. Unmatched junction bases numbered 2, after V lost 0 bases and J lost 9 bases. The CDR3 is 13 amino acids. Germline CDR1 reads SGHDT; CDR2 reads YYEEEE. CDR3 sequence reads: CASSLATGGPQHF. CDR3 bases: TGTGCCAGCAGCTTGGCCACAGGGGGGCCCCAGCATTTT.

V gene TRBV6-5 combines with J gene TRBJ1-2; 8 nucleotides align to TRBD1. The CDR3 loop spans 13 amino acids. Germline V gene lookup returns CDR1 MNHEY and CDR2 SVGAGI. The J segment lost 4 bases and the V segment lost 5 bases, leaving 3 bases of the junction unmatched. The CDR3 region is CASSADRGYGYTF. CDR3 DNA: TGTGCCAGCAGTGCTGACAGGGGCTATGGCTACACCTTC.

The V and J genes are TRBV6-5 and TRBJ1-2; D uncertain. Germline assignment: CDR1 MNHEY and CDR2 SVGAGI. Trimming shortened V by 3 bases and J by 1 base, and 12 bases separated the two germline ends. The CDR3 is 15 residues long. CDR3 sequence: CASSYRRVVNYGYTF. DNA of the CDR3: TGTGCCAGCAGTTATCGCCGGGTAGTTAACTATGGCTACACCTTC.

CDR3 DNA: TGTGCCAGTATGGAGGGTAGGCTCACCGGGGAGCTGTTTTTT. Its protein is CASMEGRLTGELFF. The rearrangement links TRBV19 to TRBJ2-2; possibly TRBD2 for D (6 bases). The CDR3 contains 14 residues. Germline V gene lookup returns CDR1 LNHDA and CDR2 SQIVND (reference sequence). The germline V and J ends were trimmed by 7 bases and 4 bases, with 13 bases remaining between them.

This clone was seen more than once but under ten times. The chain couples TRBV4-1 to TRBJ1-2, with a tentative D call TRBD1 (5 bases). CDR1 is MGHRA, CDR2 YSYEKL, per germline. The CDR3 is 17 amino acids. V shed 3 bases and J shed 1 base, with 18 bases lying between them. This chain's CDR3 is CASSQAPGGFINYGYTF. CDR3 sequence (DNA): TGCGCCAGCAGCCAGGCACCCGGGGGATTCATTAACTATGGCTACACCTTC.

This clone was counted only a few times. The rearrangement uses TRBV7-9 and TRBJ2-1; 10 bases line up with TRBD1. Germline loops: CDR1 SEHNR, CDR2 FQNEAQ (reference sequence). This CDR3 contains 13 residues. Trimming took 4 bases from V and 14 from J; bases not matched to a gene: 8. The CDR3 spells CASSSLLGTGEFF. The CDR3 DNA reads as TGTGCCAGCAGCTCACTTTTGGGGACAGGGGAGTTCTTC.

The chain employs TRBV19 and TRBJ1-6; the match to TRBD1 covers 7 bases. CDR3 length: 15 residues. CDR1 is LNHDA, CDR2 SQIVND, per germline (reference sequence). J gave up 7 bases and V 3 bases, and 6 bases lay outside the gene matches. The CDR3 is CASSMTGSRNSPLHF. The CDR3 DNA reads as TGTGCCAGTAGTATGACAGGGAGTAGGAATTCACCCCTCCACTTT. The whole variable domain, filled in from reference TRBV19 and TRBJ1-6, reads DGGITQSPKYLFRKEGQNVTLSCEQNLNHDAMYWYRQDPGQGLRLIYYSQIVNDFQKGDIAEGYSVSREKKESFPLTVTSAQKNPTAFYLCASSMTGSRNSPLHFGNGTRLTVT.

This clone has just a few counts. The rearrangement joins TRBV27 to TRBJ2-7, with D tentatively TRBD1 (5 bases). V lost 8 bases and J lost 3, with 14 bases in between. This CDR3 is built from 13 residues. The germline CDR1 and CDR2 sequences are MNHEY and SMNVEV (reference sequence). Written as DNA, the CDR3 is TGTGCCAGCCGAAAAACAGGAAACTACGAGCAGTACTTC. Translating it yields CASRKTGNYEQYF.

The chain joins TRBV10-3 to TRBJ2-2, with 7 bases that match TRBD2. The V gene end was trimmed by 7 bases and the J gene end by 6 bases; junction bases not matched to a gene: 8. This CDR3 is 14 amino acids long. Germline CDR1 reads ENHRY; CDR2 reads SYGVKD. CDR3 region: CAIMGGSGAGELFF. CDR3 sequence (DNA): TGTGCCATCATGGGCGGGAGTGGCGCCGGGGAGCTGTTTTTT.

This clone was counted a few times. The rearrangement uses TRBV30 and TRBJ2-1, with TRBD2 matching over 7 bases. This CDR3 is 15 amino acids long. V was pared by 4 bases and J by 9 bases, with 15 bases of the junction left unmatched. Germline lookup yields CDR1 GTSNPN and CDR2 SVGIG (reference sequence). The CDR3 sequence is CAWMSGGGPSSEQFF. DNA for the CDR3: TGTGCCTGGATGAGTGGGGGAGGGCCATCCAGTGAGCAGTTCTTC.

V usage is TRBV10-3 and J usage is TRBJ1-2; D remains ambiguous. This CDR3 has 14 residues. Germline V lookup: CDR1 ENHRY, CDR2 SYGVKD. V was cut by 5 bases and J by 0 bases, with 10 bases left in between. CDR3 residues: CAISYEGANYGYTF. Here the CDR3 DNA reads TGTGCCATCAGTTACGAGGGTGCTAACTATGGCTACACCTTC.

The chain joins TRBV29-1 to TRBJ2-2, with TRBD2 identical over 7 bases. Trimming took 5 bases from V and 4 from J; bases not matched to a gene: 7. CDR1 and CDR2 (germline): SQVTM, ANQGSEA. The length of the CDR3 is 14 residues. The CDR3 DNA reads TGCAGCGTTCTTCGGGAGGTTGGCACCGGGGAGCTGTTTTTT. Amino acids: CSVLREVGTGELFF.

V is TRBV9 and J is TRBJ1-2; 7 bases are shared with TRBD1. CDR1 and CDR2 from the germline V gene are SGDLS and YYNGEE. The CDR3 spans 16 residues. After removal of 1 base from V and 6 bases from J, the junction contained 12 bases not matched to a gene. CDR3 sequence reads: CASSVTGVVAWDGYTF. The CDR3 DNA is TGTGCCAGCAGCGTAACAGGGGTCGTTGCTTGGGATGGCTACACCTTC.

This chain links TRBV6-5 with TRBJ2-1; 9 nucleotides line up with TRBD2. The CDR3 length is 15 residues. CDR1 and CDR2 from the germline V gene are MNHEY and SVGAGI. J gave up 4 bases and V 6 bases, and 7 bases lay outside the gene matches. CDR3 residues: CASSQAGGEYNEQFF. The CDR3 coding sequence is TGTGCCAGCAGCCAAGCGGGGGGTGAATACAATGAGCAGTTCTTC.

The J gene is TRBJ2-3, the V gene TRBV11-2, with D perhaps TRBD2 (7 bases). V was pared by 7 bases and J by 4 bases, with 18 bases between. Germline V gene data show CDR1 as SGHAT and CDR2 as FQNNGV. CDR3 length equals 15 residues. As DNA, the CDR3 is TGTGCCAGCATCCGGAGAGGGGGGGCAGCAGATACGCAGTATTTT. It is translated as CASIRRGGAADTQYF. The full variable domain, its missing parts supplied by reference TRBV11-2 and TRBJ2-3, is EAGVAQSPRYKIIEKRQSVAFWCNPISGHATLYWYQQILGQGPKLLIQFQNNGVVDDSQLPKDRFSAERLKGVDSTLKIQPAKLEDSAVYLCASIRRGGAADTQYFGPGTRLTVL.

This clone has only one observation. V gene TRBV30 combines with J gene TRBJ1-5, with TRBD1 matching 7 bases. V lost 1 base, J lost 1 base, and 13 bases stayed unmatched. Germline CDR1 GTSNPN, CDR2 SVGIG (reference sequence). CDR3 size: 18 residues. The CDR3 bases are TGTGCCTGGAGTGCCCAAGGGTCAGGGGGTGGGAGCAATCAGCCCCAGCATTTT. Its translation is CAWSAQGSGGGSNQPQHF.